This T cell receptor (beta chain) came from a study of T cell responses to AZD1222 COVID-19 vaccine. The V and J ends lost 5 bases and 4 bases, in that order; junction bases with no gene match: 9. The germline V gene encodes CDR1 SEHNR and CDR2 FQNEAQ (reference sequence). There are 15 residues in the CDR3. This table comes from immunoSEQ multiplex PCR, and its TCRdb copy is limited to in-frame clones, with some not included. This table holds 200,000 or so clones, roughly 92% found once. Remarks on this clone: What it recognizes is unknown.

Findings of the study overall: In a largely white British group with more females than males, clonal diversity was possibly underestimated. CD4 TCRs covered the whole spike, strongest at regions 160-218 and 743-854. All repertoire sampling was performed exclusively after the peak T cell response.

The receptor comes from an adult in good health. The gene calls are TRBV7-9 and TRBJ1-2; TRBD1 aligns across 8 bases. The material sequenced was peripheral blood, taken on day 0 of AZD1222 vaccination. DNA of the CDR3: TGTGCCAGCAGCCGGGACTATGGGACAGGCTATGGCTACACCTTC. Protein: CASSRDYGTGYGYTF.